This paragraph covers one TCR beta chain sequence. Its cognate antigen is unknown. Regarding treatment: roughly 11-day PBMC culture with coronavirus spike peptide pools or control peptides (ViraFEST assay). These CD4+ T cells came from an unexposed donor, sampled before the COVID-19 pandemic (2011-2018). Contingent on cell availability, unexposed-donor CD4+ T cells were interrogated with SARS-CoV-2 S/N and four cold-coronavirus spikes. CDR3 length equals 16 residues. Germline lookup yields CDR1 SGHAT and CDR2 FQNNGV. Trimming stripped 5 bases from V and 0 bases from J, with 17 bases between. This sample is part of a study of vaccination and CD4 T cells after COVID-19. The overall study: Post-vaccination specimens were collected at a median of roughly 69 days following dose two (range 14 to 241). Overlapping peptides of the spike proteins of SARS-CoV-2, HCoV-NL63, HCoV-OC43 and HCoV-229E were used for cell stimulation. General study findings and limits: Relatively few convalescent patients were studied; early post-infection timepoints were not included.

Oncomine TCR Beta short-read sequencing was applied to DNA from cultured CD4+ T cells. CD4+ T cells were cultured, and genomic DNA was extracted from them. One entry per CDR3 protein results from TCRdb running MiXCR on the PCR reads. In the table there are some 10,000 distinct CDR3 sequences, nearly 35% of which are singletons. Material: CD4+ T cells from blood, cultured in vitro. The sequence came from a human donor in good health. The chain joins TRBV11-2 to TRBJ2-7; no reliable D call. CDR3 residues: CASSLSSGSSSYEQYF. The CDR3 nucleotides are TGTGCCAGCAGCCTTAGCTCCGGGTCGAGCTCCTACGAGCAGTACTTC.